Presented here are 9 T cell receptor beta chains from one specimen sequenced in a study of CD8 T cells in ankylosing spondylitis. TCRdb re-called the 5' RACE reads with MiXCR, one entry per CDR3 protein. The sample has some 270,000 distinct CDR3 sequences, 30% to 40% seen once. Sequences were obtained from blood, either unsorted or a sorted T cell fraction (not recorded which). These receptor sequences come from a male donor with ankylosing spondylitis or in good health (not recorded which).

Only a few counts were recorded for this clonotype. The rearrangement uses TRBV27 and TRBJ2-7, with a possible D match to TRBD1 (6 bases). The CDR3 loop spans 14 amino acids. Trimming left V 3 bases short and J 7 bases short, with 16 bases between. Germline CDR1 reads MNHEY; CDR2 reads SMNVEV (reference sequence). The chain's CDR3 is CASSFAGATWEQYF. In DNA, the CDR3 is TGTGCCAGCAGTTTTGCAGGGGCTACGTGGGAGCAGTACTTC.

This chain uses TRBV6-2 or TRBV6-3 with TRBJ2-5; unclear D gene. Trimming took 0 bases from V and 2 from J, leaving 4 bases between them. Germline V lookup: CDR1 MNHEY, CDR2 SVGEGT. The CDR3 totals 13 residues. CDR3 coding DNA: TGTGCCAGCAGTTACTCCCGACAAGAGACCCAGTACTTC. Protein product: CASSYSRQETQYF.

This clonotype was counted between two and nine times. The CDR3 region is CSAPKGQEGFQPQHF. In DNA, the CDR3 is TGCAGTGCCCCCAAGGGACAGGAAGGCTTCCAGCCCCAGCATTTT. The gene calls are TRBV20-1 and TRBJ1-5; 8 nucleotides agree with TRBD1. Germline V gives CDR1 DFQATT, CDR2 SNEGSKA (reference sequence). Trimming took 6 bases from V and 7 from J; bases not matched to a gene: 14. The CDR3 runs 15 residues.

This chain connects TRBV12-3 or TRBV12-4 to TRBJ2-3; D is perhaps TRBD1 (6 bases). This CDR3 comprises 20 residues. V was shortened by 4 bases and J by 4 bases, with 30 bases between the two germline ends. CDR3 sequence: CASSSTGQGARQGTSDTQYF. CDR3 DNA: TGTGCCAGCAGTTCGACGGGACAAGGGGCACGTCAGGGCACGTCAGATACGCAGTATTTT.

This clonotype turned up a few times. The chain links TRBV20-1 to TRBJ2-3; 11 bases fit TRBD2. Germline trimming cut 6 bases from V and 3 bases from J; bases unmatched to any gene: 5. Germline V lookup: CDR1 DFQATT, CDR2 SNEGSKA (reference sequence). There are 14 residues in the CDR3. The CDR3 region has the DNA TGCAGTGCCCCAATAGCGGGGGGGACAGATACGCAGTATTTT. It yields the protein CSAPIAGGTDTQYF.

The V and J genes are TRBV5-5 and TRBJ2-5, with a tentative D call TRBD2 (6 bases). CDR1 SGHKS and CDR2 YYEKEE come from the germline V gene (reference sequence). V was shortened by 0 bases and J by 5 bases, with 11 bases between the two germline ends. This CDR3 comprises 14 residues. The CDR3 is CASSLVTRGETQYF. CDR3 nucleotides: TGTGCCAGCAGCTTGGTAACTCGGGGGGAGACCCAGTACTTC. The full variable domain, in which reference TRBV5-5 and TRBJ2-5 provide the parts outside the CDR3, is DAGVTQSPTHLIKTRGQQVTLRCSPISGHKSVSWYQQVLGQGPQFIFQYYEKEERGRGNFPDRFSARQFPNYSSELNVNALLLGDSALYLCASSLVTRGETQYFGPGTRLLVL.

This chain links TRBV21-1 with TRBJ1-4; the table's D gene call, TRBD1, was not cross checked with the DNA. TRBV21-1 is labeled a pseudogene. CDR3 size: 19 residues. CDR3 amino acids: CASSNLHLTGSRANEKLFF. As DNA, the CDR3 is TGTGCCAGCAGCAATCTTCACCTCACAGGGAGCCGGGCTAATGAAAAACTGTTTTTT.

There are a few counts of this clonotype. This chain joins TRBV12-3 or TRBV12-4 and TRBJ2-5, with D perhaps TRBD1 or TRBD2 (6 bases each). V lost 5 bases, J lost 4 bases, and 17 bases lay in between. The length of the CDR3 is 15 residues. CDR3 nucleotides: TGTGCCAGCAGTCCGGGGTCGGGGGCGTTAGAGACCCAGTACTTC. It translates to CASSPGSGALETQYF.

Here the CDR3 DNA reads TGTGCCAGCTCACCACCGTACTTGGACAGGGTGAATGAGCAGTTCTTC. This sequence encodes CASSPPYLDRVNEQFF. The rearrangement joins TRBV18 to TRBJ2-1; TRBD1 agrees at 8 bases. This CDR3 contains 16 residues. Germline assignment: CDR1 KGHSH and CDR2 LQKENI. The V segment lost 0 bases and the J segment 7 bases; nucleotides outside the gene matches: 8. Looking up the rest from reference TRBV18 and TRBJ2-1 gives the full variable domain: NAGVMQNPRHLVRRRGQEARLRCSPMKGHSHVYWYRQLPEEGLKFMVYLQKENIIDESGMPKERFSAEFPKEGPSILRIQQVVRGDSAAYFCASSPPYLDRVNEQFFGPGTRLTVL.